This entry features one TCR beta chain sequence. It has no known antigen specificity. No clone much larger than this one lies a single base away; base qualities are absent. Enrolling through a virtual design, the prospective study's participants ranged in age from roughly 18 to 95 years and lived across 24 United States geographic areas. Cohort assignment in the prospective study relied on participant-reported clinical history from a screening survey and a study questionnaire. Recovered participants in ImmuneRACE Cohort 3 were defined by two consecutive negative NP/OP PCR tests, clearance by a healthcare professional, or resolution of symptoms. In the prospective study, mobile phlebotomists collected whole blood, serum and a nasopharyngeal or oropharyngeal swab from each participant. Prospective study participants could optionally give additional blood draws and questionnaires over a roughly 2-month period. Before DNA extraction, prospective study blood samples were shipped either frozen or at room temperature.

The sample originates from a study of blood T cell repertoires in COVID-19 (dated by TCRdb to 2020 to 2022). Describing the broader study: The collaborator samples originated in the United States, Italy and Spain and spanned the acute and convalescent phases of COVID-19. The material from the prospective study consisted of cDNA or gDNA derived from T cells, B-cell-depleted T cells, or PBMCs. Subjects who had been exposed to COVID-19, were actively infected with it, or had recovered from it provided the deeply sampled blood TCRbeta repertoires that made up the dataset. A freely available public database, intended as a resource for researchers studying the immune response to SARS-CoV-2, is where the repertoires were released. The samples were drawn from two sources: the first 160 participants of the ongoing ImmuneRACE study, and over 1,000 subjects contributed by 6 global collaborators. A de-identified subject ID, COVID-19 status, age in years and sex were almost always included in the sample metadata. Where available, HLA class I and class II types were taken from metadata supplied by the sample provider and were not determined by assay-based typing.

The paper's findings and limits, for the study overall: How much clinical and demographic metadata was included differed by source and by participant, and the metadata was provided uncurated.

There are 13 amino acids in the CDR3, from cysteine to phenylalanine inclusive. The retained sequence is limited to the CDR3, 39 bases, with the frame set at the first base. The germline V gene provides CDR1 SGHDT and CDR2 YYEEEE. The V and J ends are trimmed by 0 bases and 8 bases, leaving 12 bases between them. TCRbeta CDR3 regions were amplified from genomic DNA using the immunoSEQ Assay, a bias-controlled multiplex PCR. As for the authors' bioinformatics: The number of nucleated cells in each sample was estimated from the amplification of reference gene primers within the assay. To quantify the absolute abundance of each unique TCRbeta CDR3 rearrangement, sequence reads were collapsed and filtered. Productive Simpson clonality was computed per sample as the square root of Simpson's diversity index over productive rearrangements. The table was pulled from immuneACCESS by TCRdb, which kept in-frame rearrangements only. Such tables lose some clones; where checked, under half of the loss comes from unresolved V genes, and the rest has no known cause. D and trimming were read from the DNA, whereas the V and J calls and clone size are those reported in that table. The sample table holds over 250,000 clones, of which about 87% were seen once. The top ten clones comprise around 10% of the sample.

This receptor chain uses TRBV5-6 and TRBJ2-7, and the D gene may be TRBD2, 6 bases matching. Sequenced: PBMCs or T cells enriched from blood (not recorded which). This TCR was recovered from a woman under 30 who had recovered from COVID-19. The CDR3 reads CASSLERGFKQYF. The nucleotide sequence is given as TGTGCCAGCAGCTTGGAACGGGGGTTCAAGCAGTACTTC. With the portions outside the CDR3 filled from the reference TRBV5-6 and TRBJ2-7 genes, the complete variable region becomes DAGVTQSPTHLIKTRGQQVTLRCSPKSGHDTVSWYQQALGQGPQFIFQYYEEEERQRGNFPDRFSGHQFPNYSSELNVNALLLGDSALYLCASSLERGFKQYFGPGTRLTVT.